This TCR beta chain is drawn from a study of cytomegalovirus exposure and HLA in healthy donors. Overall study findings and caveats: In most subjects, TCR beta sequences reportedly gave accurate predictions of HLA-A and HLA-B alleles. Many donors shared some public TCRs, even though most TCR sequences were rare. At a 0.05 false discovery rate, a later analysis found 18,000 or so TCR beta sequences to be associated with HLA alleles. Analysis was carried out at a later point, and it linked a missense DCLRE1C variant to TCR beta V- and J-gene trimming.

In the PCR, 60 Vbeta and 13 Jbeta primers were used. Profiling relied on immunoSEQ multiplex PCR, and the TCRdb table lists in-frame clones only, not all of them. The sample consists of 150,000 to 180,000 clones, 75% to 85% of them appearing once. This clone was counted a single time. Its antigen is still unknown. Trimming stripped 1 base from V and 0 bases from J, with 11 bases between. The CDR3 contains 16 residues. CDR1 and CDR2 from the germline V gene are SGHTS and YDEGEE. This receptor was taken from a woman aged 40 to 49 in good health and CMV-seropositive. V gene TRBV5-8 combines with J gene TRBJ1-5; D gene uncertain. The sample taken for sequencing was PBMCs. The CDR3 coding sequence is TGTGCCAGCAGCTTGATTGGAGGGTCTAGCAATCAGCCCCAGCATTTT. This sequence encodes CASSLIGGSSNQPQHF.